These 8 T cell receptor beta chains originate from one sample sequenced in a study of coeliac disease (dated by TCRdb to the early 2020s). Library method: the immunoSEQ multiplex PCR assay. What TCRdb holds here is the immuneACCESS table cut down to in-frame rearrangements. Part of the clones is not present; checked against another copy, under half of the missing clones reflect an unresolved V gene, and the others are unexplained. For this sample there are 3,500 to 4,500 clones; approximately 70% appear just once. 7% to 9.5% of the sample lies in the top ten. Specimen: intraepithelial lymphocytes from the gut. What the cell subset or site label conveys for this sample: intraepithelial cell (IEC) fraction of small intestinal biopsy. Receptors originate from a man aged 30-40 years with celiac disease.

V gene TRBV7-2 combines with J gene TRBJ2-4, with 10 bases aligning to TRBD1. The J segment lost 2 bases and the V segment lost 5 bases, leaving 6 bases of the junction unmatched. CDR3 length: 16 amino acids. CDR1 SGHTA and CDR2 FQGNSA come from the germline V gene. The CDR3 DNA reads TGTGCCAGCAGCCGACGACAGGGGGCGACCAAAAACATTCAGTACTTC. Translation gives CASSRRQGATKNIQYF.

This clone is medium-sized (0.01 to 0.1%) by share. The chain is built from TRBV19 and TRBJ2-5; 13 bases align to TRBD2. Germline CDR1 is LNHDA and CDR2 is SQIVND (reference sequence). J was trimmed by 5 bases and V by 5 bases; bases with no gene match: 5. There are 15 residues in the CDR3. CDR3 protein: CASSRTSGSLETQYF. DNA of the CDR3: TGTGCCAGTAGTCGGACTAGCGGGAGTCTGGAGACCCAGTACTTC.

The chain couples TRBV4-1 to TRBJ1-2; D unresolved. The CDR3 is 12 residues long. Trimming shortened V by 1 base and J by 8 bases, and 8 bases separated the two germline ends. CDR1 and CDR2 from the germline V gene are MGHRA and YSYEKL. In nucleotides, the CDR3 is TGCGCCAGCAGCCAAGGGCGGATAGGCTACACCTTC. It translates to CASSQGRIGYTF.

This chain connects TRBV2 to TRBJ2-7; 9 nucleotides align to TRBD1. Trimming cost V 6 bases and J 3 bases; bases outside gene matches: 9. Germline CDR1 reads SNHLY; CDR2 reads FYNNEI. CDR3 size: 15 residues. The CDR3 reads CASRSSGTGYYEQYF. The DNA of the CDR3 is TGTGCCAGCAGGTCTTCCGGGACAGGGTACTACGAGCAGTACTTC.

The chain combines TRBV7-9 with TRBJ1-2; a possible D gene is TRBD1 (6 bases). The length of the CDR3 is 16 residues. Trimming shortened V by 2 bases and J by 5 bases, and 18 bases separated the two germline ends. Germline loops: CDR1 SEHNR, CDR2 FQNEAQ (reference sequence). CDR3 sequence (DNA): TGTGCCAGCAGCTTATGGACAGCGTGGCAACTTTATGGCTACACCTTC. Amino acids: CASSLWTAWQLYGYTF. The full variable domain, with the rest looked up from reference TRBV7-9 and TRBJ1-2, is DTGVSQNPRHKITKRGQNVTFRCDPISEHNRLYWYRQTLGQGPEFLTYFQNEAQLEKSRLLSDRFSAERPKGSFSTLEIQRTEQGDSAMYLCASSLWTAWQLYGYTFGSGTRLTVV.

The chain carries TRBV7-3 and TRBJ2-1; 8 bases are shared with TRBD2. With 5 bases clipped from V and 10 bases from J, the junction kept 16 bases outside the gene matches. CDR1 is SGHTA, CDR2 FQGTGA, per germline. The CDR3 is 16 amino acids. The CDR3 spells CASSLEAGDTISEQFF. The CDR3 DNA is TGTGCCAGCAGCCTAGAAGCGGGAGATACAATTTCGGAGCAGTTCTTC.

This chain links TRBV6-5 with TRBJ1-3, with D possibly matching TRBD1 (5 bases). CDR1 MNHEY and CDR2 SVGAGI come from the germline V gene. Trimming cost V 1 base and J 1 base, with 8 bases left between them. This CDR3 has 15 residues. The CDR3 loop reads CASSYLGGSGNTIYF. The CDR3 DNA reads TGTGCCAGCAGTTACTTGGGGGGTTCTGGAAACACCATATATTTT.

CDR3 in amino acids: CASSRTSGGSYPRETQYF. The CDR3 DNA follows: TGTGCCAGTAGTCGGACTAGCGGGGGCTCCTATCCAAGGGAGACCCAGTACTTC. The chain couples TRBV19 to TRBJ2-5; TRBD2 matches at 13 bases. CDR1 is LNHDA and CDR2 is SQIVND in the germline V gene (reference sequence). CDR3 length equals 18 residues. J gave up 5 bases and V 5 bases, and 14 bases lay outside the gene matches.